This T cell receptor (beta chain) was identified during a study of blood T cell repertoires in COVID-19. TCRdb's copy holds only in-frame clones and misses some; the assay was immunoSEQ multiplex PCR. The sample has about 180,000 clones; over 75% are singletons. The V and J ends lost 2 bases and 4 bases, in that order; junction bases with no gene match: 1. Germline CDR1 reads LGHDT; CDR2 reads YNNKEL (reference sequence). This CDR3 is built from 14 residues. The TCR comes from a person between 65 and 80 years old with COVID-19, enrolled during active disease. The V call is TRBV3-1 (or the pseudogene TRBV3-2), the J call TRBJ2-5; 10 bases fit TRBD2. The sample consisted of peripheral blood. CDR3 sequence (DNA): TGTGCCAGCAGCCAAAGCGGGGGGGCAGAGACCCAGTACTTC. Translation gives CASSQSGGAETQYF.